This T cell receptor (beta chain) is drawn from a study of tumor and adjacent non-tumor tissue in lung cancer. Study-level background: Around 4 million productive TCRbeta reads were obtained per sample on average.

No cell sorting was done before RNA was extracted from the tissue. Per germline, CDR1 MNHNY and CDR2 SVGAGI (reference sequence). This CDR3 is 12 amino acids long. Three rounds of nested PCR, following a modified ARM-PCR protocol, produced the TCRbeta library. TCRdb itself ran the multiplex PCR reads through MiXCR, one entry per CDR3 protein. In the table there are over 110,000 distinct CDR3 sequences, around two thirds of which are singletons. On this clonotype: The antigen is not known. One end of the junction is discordant with germline, which a read error may explain.

General study points: In normal lung, the top 100 clones were significantly more dominant than in tumor.

V and J are TRBV6-6 and TRBJ1-6; D remains ambiguous. The specimen was lung tumor tissue. The TCR originated in a man in his sixties with small cell lung cancer. Here the CDR3 reads CASSVRYSPIHF. CDR3 coding DNA: TGTGCCAGCAGTGTTCGTTATTCACCCATCCACTTT.